Listed below are T cell receptor beta chains from one sample, sequenced in a study of control samples from healthy donors and cancer patients. Only in-frame clones appear in the TCRdb table, and some are missing; sequencing was by immunoSEQ multiplex PCR. Counted here are roughly 34,000 clones, roughly nine tenths occurring once; the ten biggest clones make up more than 1.5%. Sequencing input: PBMCs. These receptor sequences come from a woman between 35 and 50 years old with lung cancer. Both conserved end residues are part of each CDR3. D genes are given only for firm matches. Clone size is stated in some rows and not others, as once, few, many or a class when expanded.

d_call: TRBD1; cdr3_length: 16; clone_size: NA; j_call: TRBJ1-4; v_call: TRBV4-2; cdr3_aa: CASSAAPGQVNEKLFF; cdr3_nt: TGTGCCAGCAGCGCGGCACCGGGACAGGTGAATGAAAAACTGTTTTTT
d_call: NA; cdr3_length: 13; clone_size: few; j_call: TRBJ1-5; v_call: TRBV19; cdr3_aa: CASSISGDQPQHF; cdr3_nt: TGTGCCAGTAGTATAAGCGGGGATCAGCCCCAGCATTTT
d_call: TRBD2; cdr3_length: 14; clone_size: NA; j_call: TRBJ2-7; v_call: TRBV30; cdr3_aa: CAWSVEGRAYEQYF; cdr3_nt: TGTGCCTGGAGTGTAGAGGGGAGGGCCTACGAGCAGTACTTC
d_call: NA; cdr3_length: 14; clone_size: once; j_call: TRBJ1-4; v_call: TRBV9; cdr3_aa: CASSDDKGNEKLFF; cdr3_nt: TGTGCCAGCAGCGACGACAAGGGTAATGAAAAACTGTTTTTT
d_call: NA; cdr3_length: 17; clone_size: few; j_call: TRBJ1-3; v_call: TRBV4-2; cdr3_aa: CASSQATQERFGNTIYF; cdr3_nt: TGTGCCAGCAGCCAAGCAACTCAGGAGAGGTTTGGAAACACCATATATTTT
d_call: NA; cdr3_length: 12; clone_size: NA; j_call: TRBJ2-7; v_call: TRBV11-2; cdr3_aa: CASQQVTYEQYF; cdr3_nt: TGTGCCAGCCAGCAAGTGACCTACGAGCAGTACTTC
d_call: NA; cdr3_length: 11; clone_size: NA; j_call: TRBJ2-7; v_call: TRBV28; cdr3_aa: CASTSPYEQYF; cdr3_nt: TGTGCCAGCACCAGTCCCTACGAGCAGTACTTC
d_call: TRBD1; cdr3_length: 15; clone_size: few; j_call: TRBJ2-2; v_call: TRBV7-9; cdr3_aa: CASSLVTGRTGELFF; cdr3_nt: TGTGCCAGCAGCTTAGTGACAGGGCGAACCGGGGAGCTGTTTTTT
d_call: NA; cdr3_length: 17; clone_size: NA; j_call: TRBJ2-3; v_call: TRBV9; cdr3_aa: CASSGKSGARITDTQYF; cdr3_nt: TGTGCCAGCAGCGGAAAGAGTGGAGCCAGAATCACAGATACGCAGTATTTT
d_call: NA; cdr3_length: 14; clone_size: NA; j_call: TRBJ2-7; v_call: TRBV5-4; cdr3_aa: CASSFGVKSDEQYF; cdr3_nt: TGTGCCAGCAGCTTCGGAGTGAAGTCCGACGAGCAGTACTTC
d_call: TRBD1; cdr3_length: 18; clone_size: NA; j_call: TRBJ1-3; v_call: TRBV13; cdr3_aa: CASSWRGQGGYYGNTIYF; cdr3_nt: TGTGCCAGCAGCTGGAGAGGACAGGGGGGTTATTATGGAAACACCATATATTTT
d_call: NA; cdr3_length: 14; clone_size: once; j_call: TRBJ2-2; v_call: TRBV7-3; cdr3_aa: CASSPHVDTGELFF; cdr3_nt: TGTGCCAGCAGCCCCCACGTGGACACCGGGGAGCTGTTTTTT
d_call: NA; cdr3_length: 15; clone_size: NA; j_call: TRBJ1-6; v_call: TRBV7-3; cdr3_aa: CASSLTWGRHSPLHF; cdr3_nt: TGTGCCAGCAGCCTTACTTGGGGGCGGCATTCACCCCTCCACTTT
d_call: NA; cdr3_length: 16; clone_size: NA; j_call: TRBJ1-6; v_call: TRBV5-1; cdr3_aa: CASRWDASSYNSPLHF; cdr3_nt: TGCGCCAGCAGGTGGGACGCCAGCTCCTATAATTCACCCCTCCACTTT
d_call: TRBD2; cdr3_length: 14; clone_size: NA; j_call: TRBJ2-3; v_call: TRBV6-5; cdr3_aa: CASATSGGRDTQYF; cdr3_nt: TGTGCCAGCGCCACTAGCGGGGGTAGAGATACGCAGTATTTT
d_call: NA; cdr3_length: 14; clone_size: NA; j_call: TRBJ1-1; v_call: TRBV7-8; cdr3_aa: CASSSQTENTEAFF; cdr3_nt: TGTGCCAGCAGCAGCCAAACAGAGAACACTGAAGCTTTCTTT
d_call: NA; cdr3_length: 11; clone_size: NA; j_call: TRBJ1-2; v_call: TRBV20-1; cdr3_aa: CSADSGYGYTF; cdr3_nt: TGCAGTGCGGATTCTGGGTATGGCTACACCTTC
d_call: NA; cdr3_length: 13; clone_size: once; j_call: TRBJ2-3; v_call: TRBV24-1; cdr3_aa: CATKATSTDTQYF; cdr3_nt: TGTGCCACCAAGGCCACTAGCACAGATACGCAGTATTTT
d_call: NA; cdr3_length: 12; clone_size: NA; j_call: TRBJ1-2; v_call: TRBV28; cdr3_aa: CASTQGPSGYTF; cdr3_nt: TGTGCCAGCACCCAGGGCCCGTCGGGCTACACCTTC
d_call: NA; cdr3_length: 14; clone_size: NA; j_call: TRBJ1-4; v_call: TRBV10-3; cdr3_aa: CAISDQVSDEKLFF; cdr3_nt: TGTGCCATCAGTGACCAGGTTTCCGATGAAAAACTGTTTTTT
d_call: NA; cdr3_length: 16; clone_size: NA; j_call: TRBJ1-3; v_call: TRBV10-3; cdr3_aa: CAISGDEQGGGNTIYF; cdr3_nt: TGTGCCATCAGTGGGGATGAGCAAGGAGGTGGAAACACCATATATTTT
d_call: NA; cdr3_length: 14; clone_size: NA; j_call: TRBJ2-6; v_call: TRBV9; cdr3_aa: CASNTGTGANVLTF; cdr3_nt: TGTGCCAGCAACACAGGGACCGGGGCCAACGTCCTGACTTTC
d_call: TRBD1; cdr3_length: 13; clone_size: NA; j_call: TRBJ1-1; v_call: TRBV12-3/TRBV12-4; cdr3_aa: CASSYRGLAEAFF; cdr3_nt: TGTGCCAGCAGTTACAGGGGGCTGGCTGAAGCTTTCTTT
d_call: NA; cdr3_length: 14; clone_size: NA; j_call: TRBJ2-7; v_call: TRBV11-1; cdr3_aa: CASSSLRGAGEQYF; cdr3_nt: TGTGCCAGCAGCTCCCTCAGAGGGGCGGGCGAGCAGTACTTC
d_call: NA; cdr3_length: 12; clone_size: NA; j_call: TRBJ1-5; v_call: TRBV6-6; cdr3_aa: CASSLDNQPQHF; cdr3_nt: TGTGCCAGCAGTCTTGACAATCAGCCCCAGCATTTT
d_call: NA; cdr3_length: 15; clone_size: NA; j_call: TRBJ2-3; v_call: TRBV3-1/TRBV3-2; cdr3_aa: CASSQGNPSTDTQYF; cdr3_nt: TGTGCCAGCAGCCAAGGAAATCCCAGCACAGATACGCAGTATTTT
d_call: NA; cdr3_length: 15; clone_size: NA; j_call: TRBJ1-6; v_call: TRBV14; cdr3_aa: CASTPRTPYNSPLHF; cdr3_nt: TGTGCCAGCACCCCCCGGACCCCCTATAATTCACCCCTCCACTTT
d_call: NA; cdr3_length: 13; clone_size: NA; j_call: TRBJ1-3; v_call: TRBV29-1; cdr3_aa: CSVLQDSGNTIYF; cdr3_nt: TGCAGCGTTCTACAGGACTCTGGAAACACCATATATTTT
d_call: TRBD2; cdr3_length: 16; clone_size: NA; j_call: TRBJ2-7; v_call: TRBV27; cdr3_aa: CASSSLGERGDYEQYF; cdr3_nt: TGTGCCAGCAGTTCCCTGGGCGAGCGGGGAGACTACGAGCAGTACTTC
d_call: NA; cdr3_length: 12; clone_size: NA; j_call: TRBJ2-3; v_call: TRBV24-1; cdr3_aa: CATGENTDTQYF; cdr3_nt: TGTGCCACGGGGGAAAACACAGATACGCAGTATTTT
d_call: NA; cdr3_length: 15; clone_size: NA; j_call: TRBJ2-6; v_call: TRBV7-2; cdr3_aa: CASSLARAGANVLTF; cdr3_nt: TGTGCCAGCAGCTTAGCCAGGGCCGGGGCCAACGTCCTGACTTTC
d_call: NA; cdr3_length: 13; clone_size: NA; j_call: TRBJ2-2; v_call: TRBV6-4; cdr3_aa: CASSDSDTGELFF; cdr3_nt: TGTGCCAGCAGTGACTCTGACACCGGGGAGCTGTTTTTT
d_call: NA; cdr3_length: 17; clone_size: NA; j_call: TRBJ2-3; v_call: TRBV7-3; cdr3_aa: CASSLTSRQSPTDTQYF; cdr3_nt: TGTGCCAGCAGCTTAACGAGCCGGCAATCCCCCACAGATACGCAGTATTTT
d_call: NA; cdr3_length: 13; clone_size: few; j_call: TRBJ2-7; v_call: TRBV7-2; cdr3_aa: CASSSLVFYEQYF; cdr3_nt: TGTGCCAGCAGCTCCCTCGTATTCTACGAGCAGTACTTC
d_call: NA; cdr3_length: 15; clone_size: NA; j_call: TRBJ1-1; v_call: TRBV19; cdr3_aa: CASSMLGGSNTEAFF; cdr3_nt: TGTGCCAGTAGTATGTTAGGTGGGAGCAACACTGAAGCTTTCTTT
d_call: TRBD2; cdr3_length: 15; clone_size: NA; j_call: TRBJ2-3; v_call: TRBV7-2; cdr3_aa: CASSLGAGELDTQYF; cdr3_nt: TGTGCCAGCAGCTTGGGAGCGGGGGAGTTAGATACGCAGTATTTT
d_call: NA; cdr3_length: 16; clone_size: NA; j_call: TRBJ2-5; v_call: TRBV7-6; cdr3_aa: CASSFKLGESQETQYF; cdr3_nt: TGTGCCAGCAGCTTCAAATTAGGGGAATCCCAAGAGACCCAGTACTTC
d_call: TRBD2; cdr3_length: 16; clone_size: NA; j_call: TRBJ2-2; v_call: TRBV7-9; cdr3_aa: CASSLRLAGNTGELFF; cdr3_nt: TGTGCCAGCAGCCTACGACTAGCGGGGAACACCGGGGAGCTGTTTTTT
d_call: NA; cdr3_length: 13; clone_size: NA; j_call: TRBJ1-1; v_call: TRBV9; cdr3_aa: CASSVAGDTEAFF; cdr3_nt: TGTGCCAGCAGCGTAGCGGGGGACACTGAAGCTTTCTTT
d_call: NA; cdr3_length: 12; clone_size: NA; j_call: TRBJ1-2; v_call: TRBV7-2; cdr3_aa: CASSPNTYGYTF; cdr3_nt: TGTGCCAGCAGCCCCAACACCTATGGCTACACCTTC
d_call: TRBD1; cdr3_length: 15; clone_size: few; j_call: TRBJ1-3; v_call: TRBV19; cdr3_aa: CASSGTGYSGNTIYF; cdr3_nt: TGTGCCAGTTCAGGGACAGGGTACTCTGGAAACACCATATATTTT
d_call: NA; cdr3_length: 14; clone_size: once; j_call: TRBJ2-3; v_call: TRBV25-1; cdr3_aa: CASSEGWRADTQYF; cdr3_nt: TGTGCCAGCAGTGAAGGTTGGAGGGCAGATACGCAGTATTTT
d_call: NA; cdr3_length: 13; clone_size: once; j_call: TRBJ1-1; v_call: TRBV7-6; cdr3_aa: CALRETLNTEAFF; cdr3_nt: TGTGCCCTTAGGGAGACCTTGAACACTGAAGCTTTCTTT
d_call: NA; cdr3_length: 15; clone_size: NA; j_call: TRBJ1-3; v_call: TRBV28; cdr3_aa: CASSSFGGIRNTIYF; cdr3_nt: TGTGCCAGCAGTTCTTTTGGGGGGATAAGAAACACCATATATTTT
d_call: TRBD1; cdr3_length: 15; clone_size: NA; j_call: TRBJ1-2; v_call: TRBV6-2/TRBV6-3; cdr3_aa: CASSRQGWPNYGYTF; cdr3_nt: TGTGCCAGCAGCCGACAGGGTTGGCCTAACTATGGCTACACCTTC
d_call: NA; cdr3_length: 13; clone_size: NA; j_call: TRBJ2-5; v_call: TRBV12-3/TRBV12-4; cdr3_aa: CASTSGTHGTQYF; cdr3_nt: TGTGCCAGCACTTCCGGGACCCACGGGACCCAGTACTTC
d_call: NA; cdr3_length: 12; clone_size: NA; j_call: TRBJ2-7; v_call: TRBV3-1/TRBV3-2; cdr3_aa: CASSQVNHGIRF; cdr3_nt: TGTGCCAGCAGCCAAGTTAATCATGGGATCCGCTTC
d_call: TRBD2; cdr3_length: 15; clone_size: NA; j_call: TRBJ2-1; v_call: TRBV7-3; cdr3_aa: CASSSSGGSYNEQFF; cdr3_nt: TGTGCCAGCAGTTCTAGCGGGGGCTCCTACAATGAGCAGTTCTTC
d_call: NA; cdr3_length: 15; clone_size: NA; j_call: TRBJ1-1; v_call: TRBV6-6; cdr3_aa: CASSYRAGLNTEAFF; cdr3_nt: TGTGCCAGCAGTTACAGGGCTGGATTGAACACTGAAGCTTTCTTT
d_call: TRBD1; cdr3_length: 12; clone_size: NA; j_call: TRBJ2-7; v_call: TRBV11-3; cdr3_aa: CASSGTGGEQYF; cdr3_nt: TGTGCCAGCAGTGGGACAGGGGGCGAGCAGTACTTC
d_call: NA; cdr3_length: 16; clone_size: NA; j_call: TRBJ2-3; v_call: TRBV6-1; cdr3_aa: CASSALRSLGTDTQYF; cdr3_nt: TGTGCCAGCAGTGCCCTAAGGTCCTTGGGGACAGATACGCAGTATTTT
d_call: NA; cdr3_length: 12; clone_size: NA; j_call: TRBJ1-2; v_call: TRBV7-9; cdr3_aa: CASSPVLYGYTF; cdr3_nt: TGTGCCAGCAGCCCGGTCCTCTATGGCTACACCTTC
d_call: NA; cdr3_length: 17; clone_size: NA; j_call: TRBJ1-1; v_call: TRBV10-3; cdr3_aa: CAIRLGQGIHMNTEAFF; cdr3_nt: TGTGCCATCAGATTGGGGCAGGGGATTCATATGAACACTGAAGCTTTCTTT
d_call: NA; cdr3_length: 14; clone_size: NA; j_call: TRBJ2-2; v_call: TRBV7-3; cdr3_aa: CASSLTSTPGELFF; cdr3_nt: TGTGCCAGCAGCTTAACGTCCACCCCAGGGGAGCTGTTTTTT
d_call: TRBD2; cdr3_length: 16; clone_size: NA; j_call: TRBJ2-5; v_call: TRBV4-2; cdr3_aa: CASSQDVAGDQETQYF; cdr3_nt: TGTGCCAGCAGCCAAGATGTAGCGGGGGACCAAGAGACCCAGTACTTC